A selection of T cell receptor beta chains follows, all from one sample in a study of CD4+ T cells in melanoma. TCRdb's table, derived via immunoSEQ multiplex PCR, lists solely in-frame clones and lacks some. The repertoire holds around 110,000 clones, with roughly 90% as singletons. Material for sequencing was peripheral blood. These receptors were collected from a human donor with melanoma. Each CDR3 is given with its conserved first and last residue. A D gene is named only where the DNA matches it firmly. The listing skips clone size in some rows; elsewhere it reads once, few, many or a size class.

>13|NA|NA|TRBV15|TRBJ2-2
TGTGCCACCAGCAGAGATCGCACCGGGGAGCTGTTTTTT
CATSRDRTGELFF
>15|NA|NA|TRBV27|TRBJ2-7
TGTGCCAGCACCCGATCCCCGGGGGCAAGCTACGAGCAGTACTTC
CASTRSPGASYEQYF
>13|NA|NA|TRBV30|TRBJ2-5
TGTGCCTGGACCGGGTTCCGCCGGGAGACCCAGTACTTC
CAWTGFRRETQYF
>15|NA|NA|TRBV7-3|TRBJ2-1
TGTGCCAGCAGCTTACTCAGTGTCTCCTACAATGAGCAGTTCTTC
CASSLLSVSYNEQFF
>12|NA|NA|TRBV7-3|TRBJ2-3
TGTGCCAGCAGCTCCGGCGGGGATACGCAGTATTTT
CASSSGGDTQYF
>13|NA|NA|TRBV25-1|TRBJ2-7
TGTGCCAGCAGTGAAGCTCATGGCCACGAGCAGTACTTC
CASSEAHGHEQYF
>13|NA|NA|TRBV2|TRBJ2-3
TGTGCCAGCAGTGGGGGGTTTCCAGATACGCAGTATTTT
CASSGGFPDTQYF
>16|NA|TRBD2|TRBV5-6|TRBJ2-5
TGTGCCAGCAGCTGGGAAGCGGGGGGGTACCAAGAGACCCAGTACTTC
CASSWEAGGYQETQYF
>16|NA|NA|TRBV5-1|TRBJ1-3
TGCGCCAGCAGCTTTGGTGGGGACCCAGTGGGAAACACCATATATTTT
CASSFGGDPVGNTIYF
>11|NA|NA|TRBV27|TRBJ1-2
TGTGCCAGCAGTCCGGGGTATGGCTACACCTTC
CASSPGYGYTF
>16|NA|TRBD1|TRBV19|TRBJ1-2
TGTGCCAGTAACCCCCCCTCGGACAGGGGTGACTATGGCTACACCTTC
CASNPPSDRGDYGYTF
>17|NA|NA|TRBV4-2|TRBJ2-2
TGTGCCAGCAGCCACAACAACGTTGGGACTTTAACCGGGGAGCTGTTTTTT
CASSHNNVGTLTGELFF
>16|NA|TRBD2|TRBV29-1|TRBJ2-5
TGCAGCGTTGGGGGAGGGAGTTTGCAGGGCGGGGAGACCCAGTACTTC
CSVGGGSLQGGETQYF
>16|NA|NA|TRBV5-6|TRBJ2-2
TGTGCCAGCAGCTTGGGGGGGCGGGCGAACACCGGGGAGCTGTTTTTT
CASSLGGRANTGELFF
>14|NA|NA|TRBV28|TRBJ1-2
TGTGCCAGCAGCTTGGCGGGGCAGTACTATGGCTACACCTTC
CASSLAGQYYGYTF
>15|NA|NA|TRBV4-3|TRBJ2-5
TGCGCCAGCAGCCAAGTGGGGGGACAGATGGAGACCCAGTACTTC
CASSQVGGQMETQYF
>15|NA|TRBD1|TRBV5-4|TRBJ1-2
TGTGCCAGCAGCACCACACAGGGGGCAGGCTATGGCTACACCTTC
CASSTTQGAGYGYTF
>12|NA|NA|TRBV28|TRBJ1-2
TGTGCCAGCAGTTTGGACTCTTATGGCTACACCTTC
CASSLDSYGYTF
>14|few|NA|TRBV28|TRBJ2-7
TGTGCCAGCAGTTTATCCCAGGGCTCCTACGAGCAGTACTTC
CASSLSQGSYEQYF
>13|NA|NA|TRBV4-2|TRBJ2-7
TGTGCCAGCAGCCAAATTGACAGGTACGAGCAGTACTTC
CASSQIDRYEQYF
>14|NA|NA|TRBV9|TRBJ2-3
TGTGCCAGCAGCGTGCAAACGGAGGCAGATACGCAGTATTTT
CASSVQTEADTQYF
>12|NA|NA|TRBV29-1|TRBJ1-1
TGCAGCGTTGAATTGCTGGCCACTGAAGCTTTCTTT
CSVELLATEAFF
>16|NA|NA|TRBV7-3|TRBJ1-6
TGTGCCAGCAGCCCAGACGGAAACCCGGGGGATTCACCCCTCCACTTT
CASSPDGNPGDSPLHF
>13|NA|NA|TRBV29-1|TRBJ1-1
TGCAGCGTTGGTCCTGTTTTGAACACTGAAGCTTTCTTT
CSVGPVLNTEAFF
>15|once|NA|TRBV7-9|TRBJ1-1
TGTGCCAGCAGCCATCTAGACACTCGGGACACTGAAGCTTTCTTT
CASSHLDTRDTEAFF
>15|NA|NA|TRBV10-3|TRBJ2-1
TGTGCCATCAGTGAGTCGTTGTTGGGGGTAAATGAGCAGTTCTTC
CAISESLLGVNEQFF
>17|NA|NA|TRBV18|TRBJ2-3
TGTGCCAGCTCAACAGTTACGACAGGCGGGGGCACAGATACGCAGTATTTT
CASSTVTTGGGTDTQYF
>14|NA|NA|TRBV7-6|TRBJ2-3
TGTGCCAGCAGCCCCCTCCGGGACGCCGATACGCAGTATTTT
CASSPLRDADTQYF
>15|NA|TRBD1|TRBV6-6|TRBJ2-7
TGTGCCAGCAGTTACCTGTTGCGACAGGGGAACGAGCAGTACTTC
CASSYLLRQGNEQYF
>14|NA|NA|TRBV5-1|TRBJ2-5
TGCGCCAGCAGCTTGGCTGCAGTAAAAGAGACCCAGTACTTC
CASSLAAVKETQYF
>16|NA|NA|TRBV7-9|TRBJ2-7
TGTGCCAGCAGCTTAGCGGGGCGGGTGAACTCCTACGAGCAGTACTTC
CASSLAGRVNSYEQYF
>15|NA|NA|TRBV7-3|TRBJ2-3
TGTGCCAGCAGGAAAGCGGGTTTAAAGACAGATACGCAGTATTTT
CASRKAGLKTDTQYF
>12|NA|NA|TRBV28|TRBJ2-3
TGTGCCAGCAGTTTATACGGGGGTACGCAGTATTTT
CASSLYGGTQYF
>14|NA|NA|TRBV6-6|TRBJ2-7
TGTGCCAGCACCCTAGACAGGAGCTCCTACGAGCAGTACTTC
CASTLDRSSYEQYF
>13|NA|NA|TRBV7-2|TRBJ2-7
TGTGCCAGCAGCCTGCCTTGGCCACGCGAGCAGTACTTC
CASSLPWPREQYF
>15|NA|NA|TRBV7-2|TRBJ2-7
TGTGCCAGCAGCTTCGATCGCTCTGCAACCTACGAGCAGTACTTC
CASSFDRSATYEQYF
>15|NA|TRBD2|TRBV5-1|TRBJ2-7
TGCGCCAGCAGCCGGGAGACTAGCGGGTCCTACGAGCAGTACTTC
CASSRETSGSYEQYF
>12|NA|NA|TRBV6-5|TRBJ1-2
TGTGCCAGCTTGAGCAATAACTATGGCTACACCTTC
CASLSNNYGYTF
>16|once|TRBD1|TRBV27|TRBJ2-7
TGTGCCAGCACTCTAAGGGGGCCCAACCTACCCTACGAGCAGTACTTC
CASTLRGPNLPYEQYF